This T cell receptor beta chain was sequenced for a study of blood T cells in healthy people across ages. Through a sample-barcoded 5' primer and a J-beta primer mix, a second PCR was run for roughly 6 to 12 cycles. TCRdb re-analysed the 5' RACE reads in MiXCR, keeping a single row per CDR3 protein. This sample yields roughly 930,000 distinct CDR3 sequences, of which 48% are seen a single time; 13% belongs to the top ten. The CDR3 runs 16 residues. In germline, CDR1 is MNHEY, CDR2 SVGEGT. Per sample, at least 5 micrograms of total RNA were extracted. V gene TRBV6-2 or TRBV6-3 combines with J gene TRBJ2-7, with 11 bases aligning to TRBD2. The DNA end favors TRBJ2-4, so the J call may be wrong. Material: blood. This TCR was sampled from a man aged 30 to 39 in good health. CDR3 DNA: TGTGCCAGCAGTTACGGGCTAGCGGGAGGAGACAACATTCAGTACTTC. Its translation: CASSYGLAGGDNIQYF.